This TCR beta chain was identified during a study of blood T cell repertoires in COVID-19. Looking at the study overall: Samples of COVID-19 (acute and convalescent) were obtained from the United States, Italy and Spain.

Generated by immunoSEQ multiplex PCR, the TCRdb table keeps only in-frame clones and is missing some. The repertoire holds some 150,000 clones, 75% to 90% seen once, with 9.5% to 12% in the top ten. This clonotype originated in an elderly woman with acute or convalescent COVID-19. Specimen: peripheral blood.

CDR3 coding DNA: TGTGCCAGCAGTCTGGGGGGACAGACTAATGAAAAACTGTTTTTT. Protein product: CASSLGGQTNEKLFF. The chain joins TRBV25-1 to TRBJ1-4; 7 bases are shared with TRBD1. Germline CDR1 and CDR2: MGHDK and SYGVNS. This CDR3 has 15 amino acids. V dropped 5 bases and J dropped 2; count of bases not matched to a gene: 5.